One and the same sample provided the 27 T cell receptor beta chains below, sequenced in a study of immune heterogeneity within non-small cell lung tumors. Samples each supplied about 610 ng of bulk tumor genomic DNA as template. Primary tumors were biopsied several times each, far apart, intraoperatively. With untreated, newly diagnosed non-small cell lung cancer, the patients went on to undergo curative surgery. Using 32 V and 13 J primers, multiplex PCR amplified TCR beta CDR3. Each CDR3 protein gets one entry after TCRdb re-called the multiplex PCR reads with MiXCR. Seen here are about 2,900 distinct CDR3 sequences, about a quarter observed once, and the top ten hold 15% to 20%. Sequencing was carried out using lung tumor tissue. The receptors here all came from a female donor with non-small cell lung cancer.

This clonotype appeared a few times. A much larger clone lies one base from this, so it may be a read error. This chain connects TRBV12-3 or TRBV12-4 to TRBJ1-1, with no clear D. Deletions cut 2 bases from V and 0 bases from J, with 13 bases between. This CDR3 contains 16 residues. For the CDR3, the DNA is TGTGCCAGCAGTTTAAGGGAAAATTACATGAACACTGAAGCTTTCTTT. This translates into CASSLRENYMNTEAFF.

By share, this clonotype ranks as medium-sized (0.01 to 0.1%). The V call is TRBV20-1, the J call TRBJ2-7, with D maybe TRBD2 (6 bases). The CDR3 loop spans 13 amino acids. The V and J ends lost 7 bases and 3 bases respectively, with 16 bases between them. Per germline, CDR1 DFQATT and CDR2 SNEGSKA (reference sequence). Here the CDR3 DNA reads TGCAGTGGGCGGGGTGAGACTTTCTACGAGCAGTACTTC. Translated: CSGRGETFYEQYF.

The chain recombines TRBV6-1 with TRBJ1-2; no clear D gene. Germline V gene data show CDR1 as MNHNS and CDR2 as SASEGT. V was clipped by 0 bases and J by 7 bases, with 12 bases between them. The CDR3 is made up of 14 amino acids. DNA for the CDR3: TGTGCCAGCAGTGAAGCGGCGGTTCTTTCTGGCTACACCTTC. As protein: CASSEAAVLSGYTF.

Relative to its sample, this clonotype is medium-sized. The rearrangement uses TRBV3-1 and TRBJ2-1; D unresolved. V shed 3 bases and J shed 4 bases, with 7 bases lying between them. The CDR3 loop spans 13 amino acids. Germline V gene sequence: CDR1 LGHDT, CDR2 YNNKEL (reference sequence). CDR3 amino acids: CASSHYPYNEQFF. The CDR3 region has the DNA TGTGCCAGCAGCCATTACCCGTACAATGAGCAGTTCTTC.

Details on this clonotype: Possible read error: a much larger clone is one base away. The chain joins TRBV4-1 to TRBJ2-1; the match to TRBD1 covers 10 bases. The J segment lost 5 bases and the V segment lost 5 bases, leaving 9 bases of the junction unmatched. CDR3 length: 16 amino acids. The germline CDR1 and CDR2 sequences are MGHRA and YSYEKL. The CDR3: CASSFPPGQGNNEQFF. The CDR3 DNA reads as TGCGCCAGCAGCTTTCCCCCGGGACAGGGGAACAATGAGCAGTTCTTC.

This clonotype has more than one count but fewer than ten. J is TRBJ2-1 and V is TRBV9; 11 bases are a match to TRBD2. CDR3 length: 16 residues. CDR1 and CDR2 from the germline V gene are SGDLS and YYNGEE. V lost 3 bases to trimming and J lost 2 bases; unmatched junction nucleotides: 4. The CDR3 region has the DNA TGTGCCAGCAGCGAACCTAGCGGGAGGACCTACAATGAGCAGTTCTTC. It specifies CASSEPSGRTYNEQFF.

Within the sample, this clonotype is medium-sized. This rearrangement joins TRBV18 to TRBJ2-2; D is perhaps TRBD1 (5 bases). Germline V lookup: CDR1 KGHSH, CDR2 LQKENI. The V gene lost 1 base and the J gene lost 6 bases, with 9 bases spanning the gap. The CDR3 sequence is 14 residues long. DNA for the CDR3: TGTGCCAGCTCACCACGGCAGGGTTCCGGGGAGCTGTTTTTT. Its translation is CASSPRQGSGELFF.

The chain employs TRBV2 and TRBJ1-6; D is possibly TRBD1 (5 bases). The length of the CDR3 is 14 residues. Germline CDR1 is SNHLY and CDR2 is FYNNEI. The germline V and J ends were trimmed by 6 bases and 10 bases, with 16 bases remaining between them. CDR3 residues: CASSPDKGQSPLHF. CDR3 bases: TGTGCCAGCAGCCCCGACAAGGGGCAATCACCCCTCCACTTT.

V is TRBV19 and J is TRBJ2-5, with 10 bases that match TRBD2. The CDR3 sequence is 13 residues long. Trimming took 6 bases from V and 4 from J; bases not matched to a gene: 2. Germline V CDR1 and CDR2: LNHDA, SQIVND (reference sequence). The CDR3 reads CASRVAGGETQYF. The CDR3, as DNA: TGTGCCAGTAGGGTAGCGGGAGGAGAGACCCAGTACTTC.

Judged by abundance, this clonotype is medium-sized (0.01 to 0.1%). Written as DNA, the CDR3 is TGTGCCAGCAGTGGACAGGGAGACACTGAAGCTTTCTTT. Its translation: CASSGQGDTEAFF. The chain links TRBV6-2 or TRBV6-3 to TRBJ1-1, with 8 bases aligning to TRBD1. V was pared by 5 bases and J by 3 bases, with 2 bases of the junction left unmatched. The CDR3 has 13 amino acids. Germline loops: CDR1 MNHEY, CDR2 SVGEGT.

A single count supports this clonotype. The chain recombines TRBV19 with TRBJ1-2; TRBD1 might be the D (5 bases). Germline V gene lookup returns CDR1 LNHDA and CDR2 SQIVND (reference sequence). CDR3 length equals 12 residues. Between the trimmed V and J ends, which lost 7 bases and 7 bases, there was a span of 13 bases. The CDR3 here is CASNGGGGGYTF. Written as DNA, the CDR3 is TGTGCCAGTAATGGGGGAGGAGGTGGCTACACCTTC.

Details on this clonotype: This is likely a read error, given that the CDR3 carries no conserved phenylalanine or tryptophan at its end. The CDR3, as DNA: TGTGCCACCAGCACCCACGCGTATTTTGGTCGTTCACCCCTCCACTCT. It yields the protein CATSTHAYFGRSPLHS. The J gene is TRBJ1-6, the V gene TRBV15; D gene uncertain. CDR3 length: 16 residues. The germline CDR1 and CDR2 sequences are LNHNV and YYDKDF (reference sequence). V dropped 4 bases and J dropped 9 bases, with 19 bases sitting between them.

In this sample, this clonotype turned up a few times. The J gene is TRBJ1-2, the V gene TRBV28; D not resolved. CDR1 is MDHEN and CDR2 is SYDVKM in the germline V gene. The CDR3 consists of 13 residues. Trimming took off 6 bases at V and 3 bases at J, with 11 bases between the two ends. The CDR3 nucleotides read TGTGCCAGCAGCTTCGAGGGTTACTATGGCTACACCTTC. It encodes CASSFEGYYGYTF.

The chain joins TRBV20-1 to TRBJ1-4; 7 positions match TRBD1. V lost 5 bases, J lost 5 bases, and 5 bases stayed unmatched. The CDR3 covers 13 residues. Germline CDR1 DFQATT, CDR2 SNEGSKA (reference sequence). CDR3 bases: TGCAGTGCTGGGGGACAGTTGAATGAAAAACTGTTTTTT. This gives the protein CSAGGQLNEKLFF.

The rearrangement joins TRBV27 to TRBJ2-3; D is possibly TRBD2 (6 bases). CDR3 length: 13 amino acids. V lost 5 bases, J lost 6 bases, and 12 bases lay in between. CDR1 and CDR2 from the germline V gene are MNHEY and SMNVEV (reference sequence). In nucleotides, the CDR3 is TGTGCCAGCAGTCGATCTGGGGGGGATACGCAGTATTTT. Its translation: CASSRSGGDTQYF.

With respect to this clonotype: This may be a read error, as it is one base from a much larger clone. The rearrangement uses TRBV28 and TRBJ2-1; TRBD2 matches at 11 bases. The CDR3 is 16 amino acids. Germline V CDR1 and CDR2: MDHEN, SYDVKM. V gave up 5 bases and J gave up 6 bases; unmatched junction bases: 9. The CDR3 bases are TGTGCCAGCAGTGACTTGAGGACTAGCGGGCCCAATGAGCAGTTCTTC. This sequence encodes CASSDLRTSGPNEQFF. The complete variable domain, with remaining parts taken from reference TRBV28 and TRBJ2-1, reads DVKVTQSSRYLVKRTGEKVFLECVQDMDHENMFWYRQDPGLGLRLIYFSYDVKMKEKGDIPEGYSVSREKKERFSLILESASTNQTSMYLCASSDLRTSGPNEQFFGPGTRLTVL.

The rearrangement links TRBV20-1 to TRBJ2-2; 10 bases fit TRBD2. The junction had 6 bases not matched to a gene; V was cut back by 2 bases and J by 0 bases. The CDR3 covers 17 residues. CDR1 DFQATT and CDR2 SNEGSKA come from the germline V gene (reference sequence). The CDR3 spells CSARKLAGKANTGELFF. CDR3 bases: TGCAGTGCTAGAAAACTAGCGGGAAAGGCGAACACCGGGGAGCTGTTTTTT.

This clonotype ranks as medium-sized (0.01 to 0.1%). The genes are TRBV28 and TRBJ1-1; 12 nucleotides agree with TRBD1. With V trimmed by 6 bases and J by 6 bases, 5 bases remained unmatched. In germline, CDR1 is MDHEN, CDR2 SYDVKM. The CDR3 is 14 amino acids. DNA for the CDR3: TGTGCCAGCAGGCCGGGACAGGGGGCAGCTGAAGCTTTCTTT. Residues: CASRPGQGAAEAFF. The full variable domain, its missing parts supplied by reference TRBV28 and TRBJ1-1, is DVKVTQSSRYLVKRTGEKVFLECVQDMDHENMFWYRQDPGLGLRLIYFSYDVKMKEKGDIPEGYSVSREKKERFSLILESASTNQTSMYLCASRPGQGAAEAFFGQGTRLTVV.

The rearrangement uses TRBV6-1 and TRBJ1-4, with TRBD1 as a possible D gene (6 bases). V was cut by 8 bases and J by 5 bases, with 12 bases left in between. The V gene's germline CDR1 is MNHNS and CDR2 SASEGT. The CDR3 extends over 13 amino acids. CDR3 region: CASRDRLNEKLFF. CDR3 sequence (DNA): TGTGCCAGCCGAGACAGGCTGAATGAAAAACTGTTTTTT.

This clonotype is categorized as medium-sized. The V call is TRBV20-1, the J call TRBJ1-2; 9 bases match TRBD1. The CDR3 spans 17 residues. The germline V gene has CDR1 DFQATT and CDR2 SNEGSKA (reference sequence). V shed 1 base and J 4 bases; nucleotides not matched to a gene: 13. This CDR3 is CSARVLSGTGSSYGYTF. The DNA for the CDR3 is TGCAGTGCTAGAGTCCTCTCCGGGACAGGGTCTTCCTATGGCTACACCTTC.

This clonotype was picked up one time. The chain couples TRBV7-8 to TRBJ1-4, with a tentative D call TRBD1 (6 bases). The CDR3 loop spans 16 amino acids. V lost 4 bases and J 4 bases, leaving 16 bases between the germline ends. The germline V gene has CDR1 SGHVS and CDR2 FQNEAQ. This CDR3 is CASSSISGAGNEKLFF. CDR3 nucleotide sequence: TGTGCCAGCAGCTCCATCTCAGGGGCCGGTAATGAAAAACTGTTTTTT.

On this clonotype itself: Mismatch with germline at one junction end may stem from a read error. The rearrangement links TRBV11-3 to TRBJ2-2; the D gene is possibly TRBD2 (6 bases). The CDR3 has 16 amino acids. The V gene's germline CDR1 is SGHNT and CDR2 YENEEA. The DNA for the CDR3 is TGTGCCAGCAGCTTATGGATGGGCGGGAACACCGGGGAGGTGTTTTTT. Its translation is CASSLWMGGNTGEVFF.

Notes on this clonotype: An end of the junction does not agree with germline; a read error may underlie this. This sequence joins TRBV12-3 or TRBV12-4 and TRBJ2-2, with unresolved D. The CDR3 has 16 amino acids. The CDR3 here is CANSLHRQRNTGELFF. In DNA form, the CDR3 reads TGTGCCAACAGTCTCCACCGGCAACGAAACACCGGGGAGCTGTTTTTT.

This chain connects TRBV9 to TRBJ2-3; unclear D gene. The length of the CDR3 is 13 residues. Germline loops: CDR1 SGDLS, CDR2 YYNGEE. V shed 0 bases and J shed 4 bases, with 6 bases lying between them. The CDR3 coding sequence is TGTGCCAGCAGCGTAGCGATCGCAGATACGCAGTATTTT. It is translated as CASSVAIADTQYF.

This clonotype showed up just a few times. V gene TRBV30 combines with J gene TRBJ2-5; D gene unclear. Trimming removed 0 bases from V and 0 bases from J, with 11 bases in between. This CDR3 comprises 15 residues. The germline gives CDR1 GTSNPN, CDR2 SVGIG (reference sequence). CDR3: CAWSVFGQYQETQYF. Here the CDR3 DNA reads TGTGCCTGGAGTGTTTTCGGCCAGTACCAAGAGACCCAGTACTTC.

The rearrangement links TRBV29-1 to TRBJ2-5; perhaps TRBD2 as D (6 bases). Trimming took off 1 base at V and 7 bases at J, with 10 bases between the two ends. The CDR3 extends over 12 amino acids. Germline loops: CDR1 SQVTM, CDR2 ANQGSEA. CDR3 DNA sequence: TGCAGCGTTGAAGTGGCCGGGAGGACCCAGTACTTC. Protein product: CSVEVAGRTQYF.

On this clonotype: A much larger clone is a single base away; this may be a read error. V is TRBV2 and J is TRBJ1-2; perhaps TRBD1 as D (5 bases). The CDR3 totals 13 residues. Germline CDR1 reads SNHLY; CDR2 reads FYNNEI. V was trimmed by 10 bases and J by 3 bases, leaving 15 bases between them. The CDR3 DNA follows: TGTGCCAACAGCAGGGATGAAGACTATGGCTACACCTTC. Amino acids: CANSRDEDYGYTF.